The next 15 T cell receptor beta chains were all read from a single sample in a study of shared clonotypes between healthy human individuals. TCRdb keeps only in-frame clones here, not all; method: immunoSEQ multiplex PCR. This table holds around 2,100,000 clones, roughly 94% found once. Naive CD8 cells, CD45RO-negative and positively selected for CCR7, excluded terminally differentiated effector memory CD45RA+ cells. The sample was naive CD8+ T cells sorted from blood. All receptors come from a man aged 18 to 30 in good health.

The rearrangement uses TRBV4-1 and TRBJ2-1, with D perhaps matching TRBD1 (5 bases). Trimming removed 8 bases from V and 0 bases from J, with 14 bases in between. CDR1 is MGHRA and CDR2 is YSYEKL in the germline V gene. CDR3 length equals 15 residues. DNA for the CDR3: TGCGCCAGCCGATCCAGGGAAAGCTCCTACAATGAGCAGTTCTTC. It is translated as CASRSRESSYNEQFF.

In this sample, this clone turned up a few times. The chain employs TRBV7-9 and TRBJ1-2; possible D gene TRBD1, 5 bases. Trimming left V 1 base short and J 0 bases short, with 6 bases between. The germline CDR1 and CDR2 sequences are SEHNR and FQNEAQ (reference sequence). The CDR3 extends over 14 amino acids. The CDR3 reads CASSLVTANYGYTF. CDR3 coding DNA: TGTGCCAGCAGCTTAGTGACAGCTAACTATGGCTACACCTTC.

This chain links TRBV6-6 with TRBJ2-3, with D possibly matching TRBD2 (6 bases). The CDR3 consists of 16 residues. V lost 6 bases to trimming and J lost 2 bases, with 18 bases between them. Germline V lookup: CDR1 MNHNY, CDR2 SVGAGI (reference sequence). CDR3 protein: CASRTEGTFYTDTQYF. CDR3 DNA sequence: TGTGCCAGCAGGACCGAGGGGACTTTCTACACAGATACGCAGTATTTT.

J is TRBJ1-5 and V is TRBV30; tentatively, D is TRBD1 (5 bases). The CDR3 is 15 amino acids. The germline gives CDR1 GTSNPN, CDR2 SVGIG (reference sequence). V lost 1 base, J lost 0 bases, and 10 bases lay in between. CDR3 bases: TGTGCCTGGAGTGCCGGGACCTCTAGCAATCAGCCCCAGCATTTT. Translated: CAWSAGTSSNQPQHF.

This clone was seen once. The V and J genes are TRBV6-5 and TRBJ2-1, with D unresolved. The CDR3 runs 14 residues. Between the trimmed V and J ends, which lost 6 bases and 0 bases, there was a span of 9 bases. CDR1 MNHEY and CDR2 SVGAGI come from the germline V gene. In nucleotides, the CDR3 is TGTGCCAGCAGCCCTGAAACCTCCTACAATGAGCAGTTCTTC. Translating it yields CASSPETSYNEQFF.

The chain is built from TRBV7-2 and TRBJ2-1; TRBD2 matches 12 bases. Trimming took 5 bases from V and 6 from J; bases not matched to a gene: 11. This CDR3 has 17 amino acids. The germline CDR1 and CDR2 sequences are SGHTA and FQGNSA. The CDR3 spells CASSTRLAGASINEQFF. CDR3 nucleotides: TGTGCCAGCAGCACCCGACTAGCGGGAGCGAGTATCAATGAGCAGTTCTTC. The entire variable domain, with the rest obtained from reference TRBV7-2 and TRBJ2-1, is as follows: GAGVSQSPSNKVTEKGKDVELRCDPISGHTALYWYRQSLGQGLEFLIYFQGNSAPDKSGLPSDRFSAERTGGSVSTLTIQRTQQEDSAVYLCASSTRLAGASINEQFFGPGTRLTVL.

The V and J genes are TRBV1 and TRBJ2-3; TRBD2, the D gene given by the table, was not confirmed from the DNA. TRBV1 is assigned pseudogene status. The CDR3 runs 19 residues. The CDR3 bases are TGCACCAGCAGCCGCCTGACTAGCGGGGGGGTTACATCCCCAGATACGCAGTATTTT. It encodes CTSSRLTSGGVTSPDTQYF.

The CDR3 sequence: CASSLATGTGFHNEQFF. The CDR3 DNA is TGCGCCAGCAGCTTGGCCACCGGGACAGGGTTCCACAATGAGCAGTTCTTC. J is TRBJ2-1 and V is TRBV5-1; 9 bases are shared with TRBD1. Per germline, CDR1 SGHRS and CDR2 YFSETQ. This CDR3 has 17 residues. V gave up 0 bases and J gave up 5 bases; unmatched junction bases: 9.

V usage is TRBV6-6 and J usage is TRBJ2-1; D not resolved. Germline V gene sequence: CDR1 MNHNY, CDR2 SVGAGI (reference sequence). Trimming removed 7 bases from V and 4 bases from J, with 11 bases in between. This CDR3 is 13 amino acids long. In nucleotides, the CDR3 is TGTGCCAGCATCCAAGGAATTTACAATGAGCAGTTCTTC. This sequence encodes CASIQGIYNEQFF.

The rearrangement links TRBV2 to TRBJ2-2; weak D call: TRBD1 (6 bases). The CDR3 runs to 12 residues. CDR1 SNHLY and CDR2 FYNNEI come from the germline V gene. Trimming pared 9 bases from V and 4 bases from J, leaving 9 bases between. The CDR3 region has the DNA TGTGCCAGTCTAGGGGGCACCGGGGAGCTGTTTTTT. Translation: CASLGGTGELFF.

V usage is TRBV29-1 and J usage is TRBJ2-7, with TRBD1 identical over 7 bases. Looked up from germline, CDR1 is SQVTM and CDR2 is ANQGSEA. Trimming cost V 5 bases and J 3 bases; bases outside gene matches: 7. This CDR3 region has 13 residues. The CDR3 DNA sequence: TGCAGCGTTCGGGACAGTTATTACTACGAGCAGTACTTC. Translation gives CSVRDSYYYEQYF.

V usage is TRBV12-2 and J usage is TRBJ2-7; the D call TRBD1 from the table was never checked on the DNA. TRBV12-2 is described as a pseudogene. The CDR3 runs 15 residues. CDR3 region: CASRFLSGEGNEQYF. In DNA form, the CDR3 reads TGTGCAAGTCGCTTTTTGTCAGGGGAAGGTAACGAGCAGTACTTC.

The J gene is TRBJ2-7, the V gene TRBV13; D call uncertain. This CDR3 comprises 14 residues. The ends were cut back, 3 bases at V and 3 bases at J, with 12 bases in the middle. The germline V gene encodes CDR1 PRHDT and CDR2 FYEKMQ (reference sequence). The CDR3 here is CASSLLEGYYEQYF. CDR3 nucleotides: TGTGCCAGCAGCTTGTTAGAAGGGTACTACGAGCAGTACTTC.

The chain links TRBV5-1 to TRBJ2-5; D may be TRBD1 (5 bases). The germline V and J ends were trimmed by 1 base and 2 bases, with 12 bases remaining between them. The CDR3 is made up of 15 amino acids. Germline V gene sequence: CDR1 SGHRS, CDR2 YFSETQ. CDR3: CASSLIPTVQETQYF. The CDR3 coding sequence is TGCGCCAGCAGCTTGATTCCGACAGTTCAAGAGACCCAGTACTTC.

The chain is built from TRBV2 and TRBJ2-7; perhaps TRBD2 as D (6 bases). Germline assignment: CDR1 SNHLY and CDR2 FYNNEI. V was clipped by 1 base and J by 5 bases, with 18 bases between them. The CDR3 covers 16 residues. The DNA of the CDR3 is TGTGCCAGCAGTGAAGGACATCTGACTAGTTTCCACGAGCAGTACTTC. Translation: CASSEGHLTSFHEQYF.